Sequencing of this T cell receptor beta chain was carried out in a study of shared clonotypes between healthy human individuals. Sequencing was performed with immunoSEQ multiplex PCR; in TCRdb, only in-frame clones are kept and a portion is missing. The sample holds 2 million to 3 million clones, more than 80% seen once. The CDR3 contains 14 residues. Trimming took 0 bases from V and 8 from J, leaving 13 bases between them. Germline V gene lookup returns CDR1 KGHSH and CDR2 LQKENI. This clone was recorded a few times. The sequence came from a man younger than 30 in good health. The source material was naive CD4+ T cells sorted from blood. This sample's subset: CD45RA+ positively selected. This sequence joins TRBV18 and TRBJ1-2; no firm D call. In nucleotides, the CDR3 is TGTGCCAGCTCACCACCTCTAGTGCGGGAGGGCTACACCTTC. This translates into CASSPPLVREGYTF.